A single sample gave rise to the 4 T cell receptor beta chains below, sequenced in a study of cytomegalovirus exposure and HLA in healthy donors. Primers: 60 Vbeta forward and 13 Jbeta reverse. Repertoires were generated with immunoSEQ multiplex PCR, while TCRdb's copy carries only in-frame clones and drops some. This sample carries more than 55,000 clones, about four fifths of them seen once, and the ten largest clones take under 4%. Sequenced material: PBMCs. These receptors originate from a woman between 40 and 55 years old in good health and CMV-seronegative.

The chain combines TRBV7-3 with TRBJ2-1; D unclear. The CDR3 spans 12 residues. Deletions cut 2 bases from V and 4 bases from J, with 3 bases between. CDR1 is SGHTA, CDR2 FQGTGA, per germline. The CDR3 nucleotides are TGTGCCAGCAGCTTAGCGTACAATGAGCAGTTCTTC. The encoded protein is CASSLAYNEQFF.

This chain joins TRBV6-5 and TRBJ1-5; 8 bases align to TRBD1. Germline trimming cut 0 bases from V and 4 bases from J; bases unmatched to any gene: 5. This CDR3 comprises 16 residues. CDR1 is MNHEY, CDR2 SVGAGI, per germline. Written as DNA, the CDR3 is TGTGCCAGCAGTTACTCGGTGCAGGGGGCTAATCAGCCCCAGCATTTT. Amino acids: CASSYSVQGANQPQHF.

CDR3 in amino acids: CASSLGSSGTYIYEQYF. The CDR3 coding sequence is TGTGCCAGCAGCTTGGGTTCCTCCGGGACTTATATATACGAGCAGTACTTC. The rearrangement uses TRBV5-6 and TRBJ2-7, with a possible D match to TRBD2 (6 bases). From germline, CDR1 is SGHDT and CDR2 YYEEEE. This CDR3 spans 17 amino acids. Trimming removed 0 bases at V and 4 bases at J, with 20 bases between.

V usage is TRBV30 and J usage is TRBJ2-3; the D gene is possibly TRBD2 (6 bases). The V gene's germline CDR1 is GTSNPN and CDR2 SVGIG (reference sequence). The CDR3 length is 13 residues. V lost 5 bases and J 5 bases, leaving 14 bases between the germline ends. The CDR3 reads CAWQDGSEDTQYF. As DNA, the CDR3 is TGTGCCTGGCAGGACGGGAGCGAAGATACGCAGTATTTT.